Below, 12 T cell receptor beta chains from the same sample are listed, as sequenced in a study of read filtering for tumor transcriptome and immune sequencing. The library was built from 400 to 500 ng RNA with molecular barcoded adaptors for alpha/delta and beta/gamma chains. Each CDR3 protein gets one entry after TCRdb re-called the reads with MiXCR. Counted here are about 24,000 distinct CDR3 sequences, roughly 20% occurring once; the ten biggest clones make up about a sixth. Specimen: a population of CD138-negative cells sorted from bone marrow. The source is a donor aged 40 or over with multiple myeloma.

About this clonotype: This likely reflects a read error, since a far larger clone is one base away. V gene TRBV6-5 combines with J gene TRBJ2-3, with D maybe TRBD2 (5 bases). Per germline, CDR1 MNHEY and CDR2 SVGAGI. This CDR3 has 14 residues. Trimming took 5 bases from V and 6 from J, leaving 15 bases between them. The CDR3 protein is CASSDRSGSDTQYF. In nucleotides, the CDR3 is TGTGCCAGCAGTGATCGAAGCGGTTCCGATACGCAGTATTTT.

There are many counts of this clonotype. The chain uses TRBV7-9 and TRBJ2-3; D unclear. Trimming took off 4 bases at V and 0 bases at J, with 11 bases between the two ends. This CDR3 comprises 15 residues. From germline, CDR1 is SEHNR and CDR2 FQNEAQ (reference sequence). DNA for the CDR3: TGTGCCAGCAGCTCGACAAGTGCTAGCACAGATACGCAGTATTTT. Its translation is CASSSTSASTDTQYF.

In this sample, this clonotype turned up many times. The chain is built from TRBV20-1 and TRBJ2-1, with D perhaps TRBD2 (6 bases). The ends were cut back, 2 bases at V and 6 bases at J, with 14 bases in the middle. Germline values: CDR1 DFQATT, CDR2 SNEGSKA (reference sequence). The CDR3 totals 14 residues. CDR3 residues: CSARWGEKVNEQFF. The DNA for the CDR3 is TGCAGTGCTAGATGGGGGGAAAAGGTCAATGAGCAGTTCTTC.

At least ten counts were recorded for this clonotype. This rearrangement joins TRBV19 to TRBJ2-5; 7 nucleotides agree with TRBD2. The CDR3 has 14 amino acids. Looked up from germline, CDR1 is LNHDA and CDR2 is SQIVND (reference sequence). Unmatched junction bases numbered 8, after V lost 5 bases and J lost 5 bases. DNA of the CDR3: TGTGCCAGTAGTTTCAGCGGGAAAGGCGAGACCCAGTACTTC. The encoded protein is CASSFSGKGETQYF.

A word on this clonotype: A read error is likely here: a far larger clone is one base away. V gene TRBV11-2 combines with J gene TRBJ2-1, with 8 bases identical to TRBD2. The germline V gene has CDR1 SGHAT and CDR2 FQNNGV. This CDR3 has 14 amino acids. The CDR3 protein is CASGLAAGANEQFF. The CDR3 DNA follows: TGTGCCAGCGGCTTAGCAGCGGGAGCCAATGAGCAGTTCTTC.

CDR3 DNA: TGTGCCAGCAGCCTAGGATCAGCGGGAGTAGGGGAGACCCAGTACTTC. Encoded protein: CASSLGSAGVGETQYF. V is TRBV3-1 and J is TRBJ2-5; 8 nucleotides align to TRBD2. V trimming: 4 bases; J trimming: 5 bases; junction bases outside the gene matches: 12. Germline CDR1 is LGHDT and CDR2 is YNNKEL (reference sequence). This CDR3 region has 16 residues.

In regard to this clonotype: Sequence at one end of the junction differs from germline and may be a read error. The gene calls are TRBV5-1 and TRBJ2-1; D is perhaps TRBD1 (5 bases). Germline V gene lookup returns CDR1 SGHRS and CDR2 YFSETQ. The CDR3 loop spans 15 amino acids. The CDR3 DNA follows: TGCGCCAGCAGCGGGGCCTTTAGCTCCTACAATGAGCAGCTCTTC. Amino acids: CASSGAFSSYNEQLF. The variable domain in full, completed from reference TRBV5-1 and TRBJ2-1, reads KAGVTQTPRYLIKTRGQQVTLSCSPISGHRSVSWYQQTPGQGLQFLFEYFSETQRNKGNFPGRFSGRQFSNSRSEMNVSTLELGDSALYLCASSGAFSSYNEQLFGPGTRLTVL.

This clonotype came up many times. J is TRBJ1-1 and V is TRBV6-5, with D perhaps TRBD1 (5 bases). The germline CDR1 and CDR2 sequences are MNHEY and SVGAGI. With 2 bases removed from V and 11 bases from J, the gap between germline ends came to 12 bases. The CDR3 extends over 12 amino acids. DNA for the CDR3: TGTGCCAGCAGTTACGGCCAGGGACGGGCTTTCTTT. The encoded protein is CASSYGQGRAFF.

V and J are TRBV11-1 and TRBJ2-1, with D possibly matching TRBD2 (6 bases). The germline gives CDR1 SGHAT, CDR2 FQDESV (reference sequence). Trimming removed 0 bases from V and 3 bases from J, with 6 bases in between. The CDR3 contains 14 residues. CDR3 bases: TGTGCCAGCAGCTTAGCGCGGGGCTACAATGAGCAGTTCTTC. As protein: CASSLARGYNEQFF. Full variable domain (outside the CDR3, taken from reference TRBV11-1 and TRBJ2-1): EAEVAQSPRYKITEKSQAVAFWCDPISGHATLYWYRQILGQGPELLVQFQDESVVDDSQLPKDRFSAERLKGVDSTLKIQPAELGDSAMYLCASSLARGYNEQFFGPGTRLTVL.

This clonotype was observed many times. J is TRBJ2-7 and V is TRBV5-1, with D perhaps assigned TRBD1 or TRBD2 (6 bases each). Looked up from germline, CDR1 is SGHRS and CDR2 is YFSETQ. V lost 4 bases, J lost 4 bases, and 15 bases lay in between. The CDR3 is 14 residues long. In nucleotides, the CDR3 is TGCGCCAGCAGCCAAACCGGGGGCTTATACGAGCAGTACTTC. Its translation is CASSQTGGLYEQYF.

Details on this clonotype: Just one base apart from a much larger clone, this may be a read error. The rearrangement joins TRBV6-6 to TRBJ2-7; perhaps TRBD2 as D (6 bases). CDR1 and CDR2 from the germline V gene are MNHNY and SVGAGI (reference sequence). The CDR3 runs to 16 residues. CDR3 in amino acids: CASRPGSSGTSCEQYF. The CDR3 nucleotides are TGTGCCAGCAGACCCGGGAGTAGCGGCACCTCCTGCGAGCAGTACTTC.

On this clonotype itself: A far larger clone is only one base removed, so a read error is likely. The CDR3 DNA reads TGCGCCAGCAGCCAAGCAGGACAGGGAGGAGAAAAACTGTTTTTT. Translating gives CASSQAGQGGEKLFF. V usage is TRBV4-2 and J usage is TRBJ1-4; 8 nucleotides align to TRBD1. The CDR3 is 15 amino acids. Germline V gives CDR1 LGHNA, CDR2 YNFKEQ.